These 24 T cell receptor beta chains share one sample of origin, sequenced in a study of blood T cells in healthy people across ages. Alongside a J-beta primer mix, a sample-barcoded 5' primer served in a second PCR lasting about 7 to 12 cycles. TCRdb re-called the 5' RACE reads through MiXCR, storing one row per CDR3 protein. Among fewer than 750,000 distinct CDR3 sequences listed, about 50% were seen once. Sequencing input: blood. The receptors shown here come from an elderly woman in good health.

The chain couples TRBV25-1 to TRBJ2-7, with D tentatively TRBD1 (6 bases). V lost 4 bases, J lost 0 bases, and 19 bases lay in between. The CDR3 totals 17 residues. Germline V lookup: CDR1 MGHDK, CDR2 SYGVNS. The CDR3 loop is CASSARVNTGPSYEQYF. Written as DNA, the CDR3 is TGTGCCAGCAGTGCTCGTGTCAATACAGGGCCCTCCTACGAGCAGTACTTC.

This clonotype was found many times. The rearrangement joins TRBV28 to TRBJ2-4; no reliable D call. Trimming took 4 bases from V and 0 from J, leaving 10 bases between them. The CDR3 contains 15 residues. Germline CDR1 and CDR2: MDHEN and SYDVKM. For the CDR3, the DNA is TGTGCCAGCAGTTCAGAGCTCGGAGCCAAAAACATTCAGTACTTC. Translated, it gives CASSSELGAKNIQYF.

As to this clonotype: Since a much larger clone is just one base distant, this may be a read error. The chain recombines TRBV19 with TRBJ2-3; 14 bases align to TRBD2. The germline V gene encodes CDR1 LNHDA and CDR2 SQIVND (reference sequence). V was clipped by 7 bases and J by 2 bases; unmatched bases: 8. The CDR3 has 17 amino acids. This CDR3 is CASIPGLAGGLTDTQYF. As DNA, the CDR3 is TGTGCCAGTATACCCGGACTAGCGGGAGGCCTCACAGATACGCAGTATTTT.

The V gene is TRBV12-3 or TRBV12-4, the J gene TRBJ1-2, with TRBD1 matching over 8 bases. With V trimmed by 6 bases and J by 7 bases, 13 bases remained unmatched. The length of the CDR3 is 15 residues. CDR3 in DNA: TGTGCCAGCAGCCCCCGAGGGCAGGGGGCGATTGGCTACACCTTC. It codes for CASSPRGQGAIGYTF.

This clonotype was seen repeatedly, ten times or more. V is TRBV24-1 and J is TRBJ2-7; D gene unclear. The CDR3 sequence is 12 residues long. The germline gives CDR1 KGHDR, CDR2 SFDVKD. Trimming cost V 2 bases and J 5 bases, with 6 bases left between them. The CDR3 bases are TGTGCCACCAGTGATTCCAAGGACGAGCAGTACTTC. Protein: CATSDSKDEQYF.

The chain carries TRBV29-1 and TRBJ2-5; no firm D call. V lost 3 bases, J lost 5 bases, and 10 bases lay in between. Germline CDR1 is SQVTM and CDR2 is ANQGSEA. CDR3 length equals 12 residues. CDR3 amino acids: CSVEMGSETQYF. CDR3 coding DNA: TGCAGCGTTGAGATGGGTTCCGAGACCCAGTACTTC.

This sequence joins TRBV20-1 and TRBJ1-4, with 10 nucleotides matching TRBD1. The length of the CDR3 is 15 residues. The germline gives CDR1 DFQATT, CDR2 SNEGSKA (reference sequence). J lost 10 bases, V lost 4 bases, and 12 bases had no gene match. The CDR3: CSANFPGQGRLKLFF. The CDR3, as DNA: TGCAGTGCTAACTTTCCGGGACAGGGGCGATTAAAACTGTTTTTT.

Of note for this clonotype: This may be a read error: a much more frequent sequence differs by one nucleotide. The chain carries TRBV27 and TRBJ1-2, with unresolved D. CDR1 is MNHEY and CDR2 is SMNVEV in the germline V gene (reference sequence). The CDR3 has 14 residues. CDR3 loop: CASSLSGNNYCYTF. Here the CDR3 DNA reads TGTGCCAGCAGTTTATCTGGCAACAACTATTGCTACACCTTC.

Notes on this clonotype: The junction and the germline gene differ at one end; a read error may be behind it. V gene TRBV7-2 combines with J gene TRBJ1-4, with D perhaps matching TRBD1 (6 bases). Germline V CDR1 and CDR2: SGHTA, FQGNSA. The CDR3 totals 15 residues. The DNA of the CDR3 is TGTGCCAGCAGCGCTGACAGGTCCGGGCATGAAGAACTGTTTTTT. The encoded protein is CASSADRSGHEELFF.

This clonotype has only a few counts. The chain recombines TRBV6-6 with TRBJ1-2, with 10 positions matching TRBD1. CDR1 and CDR2 (germline): MNHNY, SVGAGI (reference sequence). Germline trimming cut 6 bases from V and 4 bases from J; bases unmatched to any gene: 8. The CDR3 is 15 amino acids. The CDR3 here is CASSTGTGDSYGYTF. In DNA, the CDR3 is TGTGCCAGCAGCACCGGGACAGGGGATTCCTATGGCTACACCTTC.

The genes are TRBV20-1 and TRBJ2-4; D unresolved. V lost 0 bases to trimming and J lost 9 bases, with 6 bases between them. The germline V gene encodes CDR1 DFQATT and CDR2 SNEGSKA (reference sequence). There are 11 residues in the CDR3. Written as DNA, the CDR3 is TGCAGTGCTAGAGATCTCACCATTCAGTACTTC. Translated, it gives CSARDLTIQYF.

This clonotype was seen only a few times. The rearrangement joins TRBV5-6 to TRBJ1-2; TRBD1 matches at 8 bases. There are 14 residues in the CDR3. Trimming took 1 base from V and 7 from J; bases not matched to a gene: 6. Germline CDR1 and CDR2: SGHDT and YYEEEE. The CDR3 DNA reads as TGTGCCAGCAGCTTGCAGGACAGGGAACGTGGCTACACCTTC. Amino acid sequence: CASSLQDRERGYTF.

To note about this clonotype: A much larger clone is a single base away; this may be a read error. The V call is TRBV11-2, the J call TRBJ2-5; a weak D match, TRBD1 (6 bases). The CDR3 runs to 16 residues. CDR1 SGHAT and CDR2 FQNNGV come from the germline V gene. V was clipped by 2 bases and J by 5 bases, with 18 bases between them. The CDR3 here is CASSLRGCVFGETQYF. Here the CDR3 DNA reads TGTGCCAGCAGCTTAAGGGGGTGCGTGTTCGGGGAGACCCAGTACTTC.

Many counts were recorded for this clonotype. The chain recombines TRBV28 with TRBJ2-3; D might be TRBD2 (6 bases). This CDR3 region has 15 residues. Germline values: CDR1 MDHEN, CDR2 SYDVKM. The V end was cut by 6 bases, the J end by 3 bases, with 16 bases between. CDR3 sequence: CASSNPAGLTDTQYF. DNA of the CDR3: TGTGCCAGCAGCAACCCAGCGGGTTTGACAGATACGCAGTATTTT.

This clonotype showed up many times. This chain joins TRBV29-1 and TRBJ1-1; no definite D call. From germline, CDR1 is SQVTM and CDR2 ANQGSEA. This CDR3 spans 13 amino acids. V was pared by 5 bases and J by 0 bases, with 10 bases between. The CDR3 is CSVSRTVNTEAFF. The CDR3 region has the DNA TGCAGCGTTTCCAGGACGGTGAACACTGAAGCTTTCTTT.

The chain is built from TRBV29-1 and TRBJ2-7, with 9 bases identical to TRBD2. This CDR3 is 14 amino acids long. CDR1 and CDR2 (germline): SQVTM, ANQGSEA. Unmatched junction bases numbered 6, after V lost 2 bases and J lost 4 bases. The CDR3 loop reads CSVERDSGGYEQYF. In nucleotides, the CDR3 is TGCAGCGTTGAAAGAGACAGCGGGGGGTACGAGCAGTACTTC.

The rearrangement uses TRBV13 and TRBJ2-5, with TRBD1 as a possible D gene (6 bases). Looked up from germline, CDR1 is PRHDT and CDR2 is FYEKMQ (reference sequence). V gave up 5 bases and J gave up 1 base, with 14 bases separating them. This CDR3 spans 15 amino acids. The CDR3 DNA follows: TGTGCCAGCAGCCATCGGGGACACTCCCAAGAGACCCAGTACTTC. Amino acid sequence: CASSHRGHSQETQYF.

Written as DNA, the CDR3 is TGTGCCAACAGAGCCCTCATGAATGGCTACACCTTC. This encodes CANRALMNGYTF. The V call is TRBV12-3 or TRBV12-4, the J call TRBJ1-2; D call uncertain. With 10 bases removed from V and 6 bases from J, the gap between germline ends came to 15 bases. The CDR3 covers 12 residues.

Points on this clonotype: One base away lies a much larger clone, so this may be a sequencing read error. The chain joins TRBV28 to TRBJ2-1; no clear D gene. Germline-derived CDR1 and CDR2 are MDHEN and SYDVKM. CDR3 size: 12 residues. The CDR3 reads CVSAPLYNEQFF. The CDR3 region has the DNA TGTGTCAGCGCCCCTTTATACAATGAGCAGTTCTTC. The full variable domain, with the rest looked up from reference TRBV28 and TRBJ2-1, is DVKVTQSSRYLVKRTGEKVFLECVQDMDHENMFWYRQDPGLGLRLIYFSYDVKMKEKGDIPEGYSVSREKKERFSLILESASTNQTSMYLCVSAPLYNEQFFGPGTRLTVL.

This chain connects TRBV2 to TRBJ2-2, with D perhaps matching TRBD1 (6 bases). Between the trimmed V and J ends, which lost 4 bases and 7 bases, there was a span of 10 bases. Looked up from germline, CDR1 is SNHLY and CDR2 is FYNNEI. This CDR3 region has 13 residues. The CDR3 region is CASSVQGFGELFF. The CDR3 bases are TGTGCCAGCAGTGTACAGGGATTCGGGGAGCTGTTTTTT.

In this sample, this clonotype turned up many times. V gene TRBV7-2 combines with J gene TRBJ1-2, with D possibly matching TRBD1 (6 bases). The V gene lost 1 base and the J gene lost 5 bases, with 14 bases spanning the gap. There are 15 residues in the CDR3. In germline, CDR1 is SGHTA, CDR2 FQGNSA. The CDR3 here is CASSLGRGAQYGYTF. The CDR3 DNA reads as TGTGCCAGCAGCTTAGGACGGGGGGCGCAATATGGCTACACCTTC. Full variable domain (missing parts from reference TRBV7-2 and TRBJ1-2): GAGVSQSPSNKVTEKGKDVELRCDPISGHTALYWYRQSLGQGLEFLIYFQGNSAPDKSGLPSDRFSAERTGGSVSTLTIQRTQQEDSAVYLCASSLGRGAQYGYTFGSGTRLTVV.

The V call is TRBV7-9, the J call TRBJ1-1; 7 bases are shared with TRBD1. The CDR3 loop spans 13 amino acids. Germline V gene lookup returns CDR1 SEHNR and CDR2 FQNEAQ (reference sequence). V was clipped by 10 bases and J by 3 bases; unmatched bases: 8. CDR3 loop: CAILGQRDTEAFF. For the CDR3, the DNA is TGTGCCATTCTGGGACAGAGAGACACTGAAGCTTTCTTT.

There are a few counts of this clonotype. V gene TRBV5-1 combines with J gene TRBJ1-5; no firm D call. V gave up 2 bases and J gave up 3 bases, with 6 bases separating them. CDR1 is SGHRS, CDR2 YFSETQ, per germline. The CDR3 length is 13 residues. CDR3 nucleotide sequence: TGCGCCAGCAGCTTCGACAACAATCAGCCCCAGCATTTT. Translating gives CASSFDNNQPQHF.

Note on this clonotype: Being one base from a much bigger clone, this may be a read error. V is TRBV6-5 and J is TRBJ1-3; D is unresolved. The germline V and J ends were trimmed by 0 bases and 0 bases, with 15 bases remaining between them. The CDR3 runs 18 residues. Germline CDR1 and CDR2: MNHEY and SVGAGI. CDR3 sequence: CASSYSKRWESSGNTIYF. Here the CDR3 DNA reads TGTGCCAGCAGTTACTCGAAACGGTGGGAGAGCTCTGGAAACACCATATATTTT.